Below, 18 T cell receptor beta chains from the same sample are listed, as sequenced in a study of beta chain features in type 1 diabetes. Of the isolated RNA, all was reverse transcribed, and so the sequenced material was expressed TCRB transcripts. Libraries were prepared by immunoSEQ multiplex PCR; TCRdb keeps only in-frame clonotypes and omits some of them. The repertoire holds more than 350,000 clones, roughly 10% seen once, with 0.04% to 0.05% in the top ten. What was sequenced was naive CD4+ T cells from blood. The source is a woman younger than 30 in good health.

This clone was detected many times. The chain links TRBV29-1 to TRBJ2-1, with 8 positions matching TRBD2. V dropped 5 bases and J dropped 1; count of bases not matched to a gene: 7. The CDR3 length is 15 residues. The germline V gene has CDR1 SQVTM and CDR2 ANQGSEA. CDR3 coding DNA: TGCAGCGTTCCCCGCCGGGAGGGGTCCTACAATGAGCAGTTCTTC. This encodes CSVPRREGSYNEQFF.

V usage is TRBV7-9 and J usage is TRBJ2-1, with 9 positions matching TRBD2. CDR1 SEHNR and CDR2 FQNEAQ come from the germline V gene (reference sequence). V trimming: 8 bases; J trimming: 2 bases; junction bases outside the gene matches: 7. CDR3 size: 15 residues. The CDR3 nucleotides read TGTGCCAGCGGTAGGCGGGAGGGACCCTACAATGAGCAGTTCTTC. Its protein is CASGRREGPYNEQFF.

V is TRBV15 and J is TRBJ1-3, with D unclear. Germline-derived CDR1 and CDR2 are LNHNV and YYDKDF (reference sequence). V was pared by 2 bases and J by 2 bases, with 13 bases between. The CDR3 covers 16 residues. For the CDR3, the DNA is TGTGCCACCAGCAGAATTCTCGGGGTTGCTGGAAACACCATATATTTT. Amino acid sequence: CATSRILGVAGNTIYF.

This clone was detected once. The chain joins TRBV5-6 to TRBJ2-2; 10 bases match TRBD2. The V and J ends lost 4 bases and 5 bases, in that order; junction bases with no gene match: 5. The germline V gene encodes CDR1 SGHDT and CDR2 YYEEEE. There are 15 residues in the CDR3. CDR3 sequence reads: CASSTLAGRTGELFF. The CDR3 nucleotides read TGTGCCAGCAGCACACTAGCGGGACGGACCGGGGAGCTGTTTTTT.

This clone was seen a handful of times. The chain has TRBV6-5 and TRBJ2-7, with a possible D match to TRBD2 (5 bases). CDR3 length: 13 residues. Germline CDR1 and CDR2: MNHEY and SVGAGI. Trimming removed 2 bases at V and 6 bases at J, with 11 bases between. The CDR3: CASSYGRGFEQYV. CDR3 nucleotide sequence: TGTGCCAGCAGTTACGGGCGAGGGTTCGAGCAGTACGTC.

This chain uses TRBV16 with TRBJ2-3; possible D gene TRBD2, 6 bases. CDR3 length: 13 residues. Germline lookup yields CDR1 KGHSY and CDR2 FQNENV. Trimming cost V 4 bases and J 4 bases, with 9 bases left between them. This chain's CDR3 is CASSPWGADTQYF. The CDR3 DNA follows: TGTGCCAGCAGCCCCTGGGGGGCAGATACGCAGTATTTT.

This clone was detected a few times. An end of the junction differs from the germline gene, which may be a read error. This chain uses TRBV7-7 with TRBJ2-3, with D perhaps matching TRBD2 (5 bases). The CDR3 length is 13 residues. Germline CDR1 is SSHAT and CDR2 is FNYEAQ (reference sequence). The CDR3 nucleotides are TGTGCTAGCAGCCCGACGTGGGGAGAGGCGCAGTATTTT. Encoded protein: CASSPTWGEAQYF.

This clone was detected only a few times. The rearrangement links TRBV30 to TRBJ1-4, with D possibly being TRBD1 (5 bases). V was shortened by 2 bases and J by 6 bases, with 13 bases between the two germline ends. The CDR3 is 14 amino acids. Germline-derived CDR1 and CDR2 are GTSNPN and SVGIG (reference sequence). The CDR3, as DNA: TGTGCCTGGAGTAGGGGAGGACGGGATGAAAAACTGTTTTTT. Its translation is CAWSRGGRDEKLFF.

This clone was seen a handful of times. The chain employs TRBV7-3 and TRBJ2-1, with 9 bases that match TRBD2. CDR1 is SGHTA, CDR2 FQGTGA, per germline. This CDR3 contains 15 residues. Trimming removed 3 bases from V and 3 bases from J; junction bases left unmatched: 3. The chain's CDR3 is CASSFLAGVYNEQFF. The CDR3 DNA reads TGTGCCAGCAGCTTTTTAGCGGGGGTCTACAATGAGCAGTTCTTC.

The V gene is TRBV6-5, the J gene TRBJ1-2, with D uncertain. Germline loops: CDR1 MNHEY, CDR2 SVGAGI. Trimming removed 0 bases at V and 0 bases at J, with 8 bases between. This CDR3 is 15 amino acids long. As DNA, the CDR3 is TGTGCCAGCAGTTACTCGGTTTGGGCTAACTATGGCTACACCTTC. It is translated as CASSYSVWANYGYTF.

A few counts support this clone. The rearrangement uses TRBV25-1 and TRBJ2-6; D possibly matches TRBD1 or TRBD2 (6 bases each). V lost 7 bases and J 2 bases, leaving 18 bases between the germline ends. The germline gives CDR1 MGHDK, CDR2 SYGVNS. CDR3 length: 17 amino acids. CDR3 nucleotide sequence: TGTGCCAGCAAAGGCGGAGGGGGGCACCCTGGGGCCAACGTCCTGACTTTC. This gives the protein CASKGGGGHPGANVLTF.

This clone was counted only a few times. The chain joins TRBV30 to TRBJ2-7; D might be TRBD1 (5 bases). V was cut by 1 base and J by 5 bases, with 12 bases left in between. The CDR3 is made up of 13 amino acids. Germline-derived CDR1 and CDR2 are GTSNPN and SVGIG (reference sequence). CDR3 loop: CAWSGQSRDEQYF. CDR3 bases: TGTGCCTGGAGTGGACAGAGTCGAGACGAGCAGTACTTC.

This clone has a handful of counts. The chain joins TRBV29-1 to TRBJ2-7; 9 bases line up with TRBD2. Looked up from germline, CDR1 is SQVTM and CDR2 is ANQGSEA. V lost 4 bases to trimming and J lost 3 bases; unmatched junction nucleotides: 4. The CDR3 is 13 residues long. In nucleotides, the CDR3 is TGCAGCGTTGTGCGGCGGGAGGGCTACGAGCAGTACTTC. Its translation is CSVVRREGYEQYF.

This chain uses TRBV7-2 with TRBJ2-5, with D possibly matching TRBD2 (6 bases). Germline V gives CDR1 SGHTA, CDR2 FQGNSA. The CDR3 loop spans 16 amino acids. Trimming removed 2 bases at V and 2 bases at J, with 15 bases between. The CDR3 loop is CASSLSLMGGQETQYF. CDR3 DNA sequence: TGTGCCAGCAGCTTATCTTTAATGGGGGGTCAAGAGACCCAGTACTTC.

This sequence joins TRBV5-4 and TRBJ2-1, with 7 positions matching TRBD1. Germline lookup yields CDR1 SGHNT and CDR2 YYREEE (reference sequence). J gave up 9 bases and V 0 bases, and 12 bases lay outside the gene matches. The length of the CDR3 is 16 residues. This CDR3 reads CASSLDGTDLEGEQFF. DNA for the CDR3: TGTGCCAGCAGCTTGGACGGGACAGACCTGGAAGGTGAGCAGTTCTTC.

V and J are TRBV18 and TRBJ2-1, with D perhaps TRBD1 (6 bases). CDR3 size: 14 residues. Trimming left V 4 bases short and J 3 bases short, with 10 bases between. Looked up from germline, CDR1 is KGHSH and CDR2 is LQKENI. The CDR3 bases are TGTGCCAGCTCACTTGACAGGAACTACAATGAGCAGTTCTTC. It translates to CASSLDRNYNEQFF.

This chain connects TRBV5-1 to TRBJ2-2, with D possibly matching TRBD2 (5 bases). Germline V lookup: CDR1 SGHRS, CDR2 YFSETQ. V lost 6 bases and J 3 bases, leaving 9 bases between the germline ends. The CDR3 has 13 amino acids. The CDR3 DNA is TGCGCCAGCAATCGGGGAGACACCGGGGAGCTGTTTTTT. Translated: CASNRGDTGELFF.

Only a few counts were recorded for this clone. This chain joins TRBV11-2 and TRBJ2-1; 8 positions agree with TRBD1. After removal of 6 bases from V and 12 bases from J, the junction contained 10 bases not matched to a gene. The CDR3 extends over 13 amino acids. CDR1 and CDR2 (germline): SGHAT, FQNNGV. CDR3 sequence: CASSQDRDHRQFF. CDR3 in DNA: TGTGCCAGCAGTCAGGACAGGGACCACAGGCAGTTCTTC.